One and the same sample provided the 27 T cell receptor beta chains below, sequenced in a study of graft-versus-host responses after intestinal transplantation. Using immunoSEQ multiplex PCR, the repertoire was profiled, and TCRdb retains in-frame clones only, with some absent. The sample has around 20,000 clones; 95% are singletons. This material consisted of PBMCs, taken 23 days after intestinal transplant. These receptors were collected from a human patient who received an intestinal transplant, so some T cells may come from the graft donor.

This rearrangement joins TRBV29-1 to TRBJ2-1, with D perhaps given as TRBD1 or TRBD2 (6 bases each). V was cut by 5 bases and J by 5 bases, with 13 bases left in between. CDR3 length equals 13 residues. In germline, CDR1 is SQVTM, CDR2 ANQGSEA. CDR3 bases: TGCAGCGTTTCAGGGGACTTTCACAATGAGCAGTTCTTC. Encoded protein: CSVSGDFHNEQFF.

This clone was detected only once. The gene calls are TRBV19 and TRBJ2-1; 7 bases line up with TRBD2. Germline-derived CDR1 and CDR2 are LNHDA and SQIVND (reference sequence). Trimming removed 5 bases from V and 12 bases from J; junction bases left unmatched: 10. The CDR3 runs to 13 residues. For the CDR3, the DNA is TGTGCCAGTAGTGGGGCTAGCGGAAGGGTGCAGTTCTTC. Protein product: CASSGASGRVQFF.

The chain employs TRBV15 and TRBJ2-3; no firm D call. Trimming shortened V by 3 bases and J by 0 bases, and 7 bases separated the two germline ends. The CDR3 runs to 14 residues. Germline V gene sequence: CDR1 LNHNV, CDR2 YYDKDF (reference sequence). Here the CDR3 reads CATSSRSSTDTQYF. Written as DNA, the CDR3 is TGTGCCACCAGCAGCCGCTCAAGCACAGATACGCAGTATTTT.

The chain employs TRBV9 and TRBJ2-7; D perhaps matches TRBD2 (5 bases). Germline CDR1 reads SGDLS; CDR2 reads YYNGEE. The CDR3 totals 15 residues. Between the trimmed V and J ends, which lost 2 bases and 5 bases, there was a span of 17 bases. Here the CDR3 DNA reads TGTGCCAGCAGCGTGTACGGGGTGACCTTCGACGAGCAGTACTTC. Its translation: CASSVYGVTFDEQYF. The variable domain in full, completed from reference TRBV9 and TRBJ2-7, reads DSGVTQTPKHLITATGQRVTLRCSPRSGDLSVYWYQQSLDQGLQFLIQYYNGEERAKGNILERFSAQQFPDLHSELNLSSLELGDSALYFCASSVYGVTFDEQYFGPGTRLTVT.

The gene calls are TRBV29-1 and TRBJ1-2; no firm D call. V was clipped by 2 bases and J by 5 bases, with 9 bases between them. Germline assignment: CDR1 SQVTM and CDR2 ANQGSEA. CDR3 length: 12 amino acids. This CDR3 reads CSVELGYYGYTF. CDR3 DNA: TGCAGCGTTGAACTCGGCTATTATGGCTACACCTTC.

CDR3 loop: CATSTGRGRLFF. The DNA of the CDR3 is TGTGCCACCAGCACGGGCAGGGGAAGGCTGTTTTTT. The chain is built from TRBV15 and TRBJ1-4, with D possibly being TRBD1 (6 bases). This CDR3 spans 12 amino acids. CDR1 is LNHNV, CDR2 YYDKDF, per germline (reference sequence). V lost 4 bases and J lost 14, with 14 bases in between.

The chain carries TRBV7-8 and TRBJ1-5, with 8 bases matching TRBD1. This CDR3 is built from 14 residues. V shed 5 bases, J shed 9 bases, and the junction held 9 bases outside the gene matches. Germline CDR1 reads SGHVS; CDR2 reads FQNEAQ. CDR3 in amino acids: CASSQGTGSTPQHF. Written as DNA, the CDR3 is TGTGCCAGCAGCCAAGGGACAGGTAGTACGCCCCAGCATTTT.

The genes are TRBV7-6 and TRBJ2-3; no clear D gene. Trimming took off 3 bases at V and 1 base at J, with 11 bases between the two ends. Germline V gene lookup returns CDR1 SGHVS and CDR2 FNYEAQ. The CDR3 has 15 residues. Here the CDR3 reads CASSFGRGGTDTQYF. The CDR3 DNA reads as TGTGCCAGCAGCTTTGGCCGTGGGGGCACAGATACGCAGTATTTT.

This clone has only one observation. The V call is TRBV5-4, the J call TRBJ2-7; maybe TRBD2 (6 bases). CDR3 length: 13 amino acids. V gave up 4 bases and J gave up 2 bases, with 10 bases separating them. Germline V CDR1 and CDR2: SGHNT, YYREEE (reference sequence). CDR3 region: CASSVGLPYEQYF. The CDR3 coding sequence is TGTGCCAGCAGCGTGGGACTCCCCTACGAGCAGTACTTC.

V and J are TRBV10-3 and TRBJ2-1; TRBD2 agrees at 9 bases. The CDR3 extends over 14 amino acids. Losses at the gene ends were 10 bases for V and 5 bases for J; bases not matched to a gene: 9. The V gene's germline CDR1 is ENHRY and CDR2 SYGVKD. CDR3 sequence (DNA): TGTGCCACCGGCGGGGGGGTTTTGGACAATGAGCAGTTCTTC. Its protein product is CATGGGVLDNEQFF.

This chain links TRBV27 with TRBJ2-1; the match to TRBD2 covers 9 bases. The CDR3 contains 14 residues. The V and J ends lost 5 bases and 7 bases, in that order; junction bases with no gene match: 6. Germline V lookup: CDR1 MNHEY, CDR2 SMNVEV (reference sequence). CDR3 sequence: CASSLSGSVNEQFF. The DNA of the CDR3 is TGTGCCAGCAGTCTTAGCGGGAGTGTGAATGAGCAGTTCTTC.

The chain has TRBV28 and TRBJ2-7; 10 bases fit TRBD2. CDR3 length equals 15 residues. CDR1 is MDHEN and CDR2 is SYDVKM in the germline V gene. V trimming: 5 bases; J trimming: 1 base; junction bases outside the gene matches: 5. CDR3 in DNA: TGTGCCAGCAGTAGCGGGACTAGCGCATCCTACGAGCAGTACTTC. Translated: CASSSGTSASYEQYF. The complete variable domain, with remaining parts taken from reference TRBV28 and TRBJ2-7, reads DVKVTQSSRYLVKRTGEKVFLECVQDMDHENMFWYRQDPGLGLRLIYFSYDVKMKEKGDIPEGYSVSREKKERFSLILESASTNQTSMYLCASSSGTSASYEQYFGPGTRLTVT.

The V and J genes are TRBV10-3 and TRBJ2-1, with D uncertain. Germline CDR1 reads ENHRY; CDR2 reads SYGVKD. This CDR3 has 13 residues. Trimming pared 2 bases from V and 6 bases from J, leaving 8 bases between. The CDR3 DNA sequence: TGTGCCATCAGTGAGCCCTTAACCAATGAGCAGTTCTTC. Protein sequence: CAISEPLTNEQFF.

The V gene is TRBV2, the J gene TRBJ2-2; D uncertain. The CDR3 contains 14 residues. Trimming removed 5 bases from V and 3 bases from J, with 10 bases in between. Per germline, CDR1 SNHLY and CDR2 FYNNEI. Here the CDR3 DNA reads TGTGCCAGCAGTACACACCCGGACACCGGGGAGCTGTTTTTT. Amino acid sequence: CASSTHPDTGELFF.

This chain uses TRBV28 with TRBJ2-5; 8 nucleotides align to TRBD2. Germline assignment: CDR1 MDHEN and CDR2 SYDVKM. V shed 6 bases, J shed 11 bases, and the junction held 11 bases outside the gene matches. The CDR3 has 13 amino acids. CDR3 protein: CASRPGLEWGQYF. The CDR3 nucleotides are TGTGCCAGCAGACCGGGACTAGAGTGGGGGCAGTACTTC.

V and J are TRBV9 and TRBJ2-2; D may be TRBD1 (6 bases). CDR3 length: 13 residues. Trimming removed 0 bases at V and 7 bases at J, with 7 bases between. The germline V gene has CDR1 SGDLS and CDR2 YYNGEE. Here the CDR3 reads CASSVEGVGELFF. In DNA form, the CDR3 reads TGTGCCAGCAGCGTAGAGGGGGTCGGGGAGCTGTTTTTT.

V usage is TRBV27 and J usage is TRBJ2-1; D possibly corresponds to TRBD1 (6 bases). The germline V gene has CDR1 MNHEY and CDR2 SMNVEV (reference sequence). The CDR3 is 13 amino acids. V was cut by 7 bases and J by 2 bases, with 9 bases left in between. Here the CDR3 DNA reads TGTGCCAGCACAGGGGTGCCCTACAATGAGCAGTTCTTC. Amino acid sequence: CASTGVPYNEQFF.

The chain combines TRBV4-1 with TRBJ1-5; D unclear. V was clipped by 0 bases and J by 4 bases, with 4 bases between them. The germline V gene has CDR1 MGHRA and CDR2 YSYEKL. This CDR3 comprises 13 residues. Here the CDR3 DNA reads TGCGCCAGCAGCCAAGAGTGGAATCAGCCCCAGCATTTT. Its translation: CASSQEWNQPQHF.

In this sample, this clone turned up once. The chain employs TRBV13 and TRBJ2-1; possible D gene TRBD2, 6 bases. The CDR3 length is 14 residues. The germline V and J ends were trimmed by 4 bases and 4 bases, with 11 bases remaining between them. Germline-derived CDR1 and CDR2 are PRHDT and FYEKMQ (reference sequence). The CDR3 nucleotides are TGTGCCAGCAGCTCCCCGGGACTTTACAATGAGCAGTTCTTC. It yields the protein CASSSPGLYNEQFF. The full variable domain, its missing parts supplied by reference TRBV13 and TRBJ2-1, is AAGVIQSPRHLIKEKRETATLKCYPIPRHDTVYWYQQGPGQDPQFLISFYEKMQSDKGSIPDRFSAQQFSDYHSELNMSSLELGDSALYFCASSSPGLYNEQFFGPGTRLTVL.

The chain combines TRBV21-1 with TRBJ2-7; the table's D call, TRBD1, has no DNA check behind it. TRBV21-1 is a documented pseudogene. This CDR3 comprises 17 residues. CDR3 nucleotides: TGTGCCAGCAGCAAAGCCCCGGGACAGACGAGCTCCTACGAGCAGTACTTC. This encodes CASSKAPGQTSSYEQYF.

The J gene is TRBJ1-1, the V gene TRBV6-5; D not certain. Germline assignment: CDR1 MNHEY and CDR2 SVGAGI. Trimming left V 2 bases short and J 1 base short, with 5 bases between. This CDR3 is 13 amino acids long. CDR3 DNA sequence: TGTGCCAGCAGTTACCGGGGGAACACTGAAGCTTTCTTT. Protein product: CASSYRGNTEAFF.

Of note for this clone: One end of the junction varies from germline; a read error may be responsible. The gene calls are TRBV7-7 and TRBJ2-1, with D possibly being TRBD2 (6 bases). Germline lookup yields CDR1 SSHAT and CDR2 FNYEAQ (reference sequence). The CDR3 sequence is 13 residues long. The CDR3 nucleotides read TGTGCCAGCAGCGTAGCCGGGGGATATGAGCAGTTCTTC. Amino acid sequence: CASSVAGGYEQFF.

This clone was observed a single time. V usage is TRBV5-6 and J usage is TRBJ2-7; D gene unclear. The CDR3 has 11 amino acids. Germline CDR1 reads SGHDT; CDR2 reads YYEEEE. Trimming cost V 4 bases and J 5 bases, with 7 bases left between them. CDR3 sequence reads: CASSTVHEQYF. CDR3 nucleotide sequence: TGTGCCAGCAGCACCGTGCACGAGCAGTACTTC.

This CDR3 is CASSLAPGLGNLNEQFF. In nucleotides, the CDR3 is TGTGCCAGCAGCTTAGCGCCAGGATTAGGAAATCTCAATGAGCAGTTCTTC. The chain links TRBV7-8 to TRBJ2-1; no reliable D call. This CDR3 comprises 17 residues. Germline V gene lookup returns CDR1 SGHVS and CDR2 FQNEAQ. The V end lost 0 bases, the J end lost 6 bases, and 18 bases lay between the germline ends.

V is TRBV11-2 and J is TRBJ1-6; D gene uncertain. In germline, CDR1 is SGHAT, CDR2 FQNNGV. V lost 4 bases and J 3 bases, leaving 4 bases between the germline ends. The CDR3 extends over 13 amino acids. DNA of the CDR3: TGTGCCAGCAGCTCGGACTATAATTCACCCCTCCACTTT. Its protein is CASSSDYNSPLHF.

This rearrangement joins TRBV5-1 to TRBJ1-3; perhaps TRBD1 as D (5 bases). Trimming pared 4 bases from V and 0 bases from J, leaving 14 bases between. The CDR3 runs to 16 residues. Germline values: CDR1 SGHRS, CDR2 YFSETQ. The CDR3 bases are TGCGCCAGCAGCGCCTCTGGGGCCAGCTCTGGAAACACCATATATTTT. Its protein is CASSASGASSGNTIYF.

The chain employs TRBV4-1 and TRBJ1-5; D is possibly TRBD1 (5 bases). Trimming cost V 4 bases and J 7 bases, with 11 bases left between them. This CDR3 is 13 amino acids long. The germline gives CDR1 MGHRA, CDR2 YSYEKL. The CDR3, as DNA: TGCGCCAGCAGCCTGGCTGGGGGGCAGCCCCAGCATTTT. Its translation: CASSLAGGQPQHF.